This T cell receptor (beta chain) was captured in a study of blood T cell repertoires in COVID-19. Study summary: Nucleic acid was either cDNA or gDNA, and it came from T cells, B-cell-depleted T cells, or PBMCs.

Assay used: immunoSEQ multiplex PCR; TCRdb lists only in-frame clones, some missing. The table lists under 300,000 clones, about 90% of them singletons. V gave up 1 base and J gave up 0 bases, with 6 bases separating them. This CDR3 is built from 14 residues. The V gene's germline CDR1 is LNHDA and CDR2 SQIVND (reference sequence). Sequencing was performed on PBMCs or T cells enriched from blood (not recorded which). The TCR sequence derives from a woman younger than 35 who had recovered from COVID-19. The chain couples TRBV19 to TRBJ1-1; no clear D. For the CDR3, the DNA is TGTGCCAGTAGTATAGTGGGCCTGAACACTGAAGCTTTCTTT. Residues: CASSIVGLNTEAFF.